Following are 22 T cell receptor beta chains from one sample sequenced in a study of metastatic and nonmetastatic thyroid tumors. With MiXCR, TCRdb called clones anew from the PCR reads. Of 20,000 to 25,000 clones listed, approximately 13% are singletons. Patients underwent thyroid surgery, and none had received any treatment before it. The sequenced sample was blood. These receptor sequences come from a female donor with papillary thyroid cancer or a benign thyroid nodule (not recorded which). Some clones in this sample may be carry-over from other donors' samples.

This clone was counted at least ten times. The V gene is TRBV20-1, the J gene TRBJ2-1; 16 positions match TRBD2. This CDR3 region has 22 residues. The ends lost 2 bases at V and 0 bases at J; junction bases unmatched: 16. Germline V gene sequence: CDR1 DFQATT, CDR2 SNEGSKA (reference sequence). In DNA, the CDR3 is TGCAGTGCTAGACCTCAAAGGGGACTAGCGGGAGGGCCTCCCCTCTCCTACAATGAGCAGTTCTTC. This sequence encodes CSARPQRGLAGGPPLSYNEQFF.

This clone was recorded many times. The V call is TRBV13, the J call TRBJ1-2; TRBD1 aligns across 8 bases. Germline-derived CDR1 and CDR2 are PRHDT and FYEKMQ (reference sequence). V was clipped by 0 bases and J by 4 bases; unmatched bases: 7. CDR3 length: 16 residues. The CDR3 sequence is CASSLGGRGQAYGYTF. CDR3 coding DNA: TGTGCCAGCAGCTTAGGGGGTCGGGGACAGGCCTATGGCTACACCTTC.

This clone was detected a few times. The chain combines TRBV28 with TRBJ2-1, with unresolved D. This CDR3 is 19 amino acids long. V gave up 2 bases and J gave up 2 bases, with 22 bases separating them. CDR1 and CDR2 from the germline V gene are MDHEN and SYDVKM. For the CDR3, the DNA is TGTGCCAGCAGTTTAAGTTGGGTGATGTACCTACTAACCTACAATGAGCAGTTCTTC. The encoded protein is CASSLSWVMYLLTYNEQFF.

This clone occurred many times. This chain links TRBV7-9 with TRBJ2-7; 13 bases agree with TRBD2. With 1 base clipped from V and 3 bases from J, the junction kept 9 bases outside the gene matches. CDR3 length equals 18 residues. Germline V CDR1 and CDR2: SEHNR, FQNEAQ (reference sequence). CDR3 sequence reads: CASSLGTGGLAGDYEQYF. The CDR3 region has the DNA TGTGCCAGCAGCTTAGGGACAGGAGGACTAGCGGGGGACTACGAGCAGTACTTC.

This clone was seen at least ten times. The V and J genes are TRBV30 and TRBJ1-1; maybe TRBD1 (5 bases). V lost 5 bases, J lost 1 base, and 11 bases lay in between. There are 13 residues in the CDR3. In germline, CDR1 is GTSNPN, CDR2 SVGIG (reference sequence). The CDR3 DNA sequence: TGTGCCTGGCGCCGACAGACGAACACTGAAGCTTTCTTT. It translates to CAWRRQTNTEAFF.

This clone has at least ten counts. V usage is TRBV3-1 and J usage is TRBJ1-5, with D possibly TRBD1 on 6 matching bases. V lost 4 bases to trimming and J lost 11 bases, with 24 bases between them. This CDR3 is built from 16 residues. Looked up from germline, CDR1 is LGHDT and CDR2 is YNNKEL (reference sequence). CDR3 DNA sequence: TGTGCCAGCAGCCTCCACCGGGACACGACCATTCTGGCCCAGCATTTT. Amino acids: CASSLHRDTTILAQHF.

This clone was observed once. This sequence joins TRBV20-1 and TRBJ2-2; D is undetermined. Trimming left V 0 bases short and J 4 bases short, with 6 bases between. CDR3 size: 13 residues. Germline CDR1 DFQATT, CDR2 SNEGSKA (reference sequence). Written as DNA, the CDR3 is TGCAGTGCTAGAGATCGGATCACCGGGGAGCTGTTTTTT. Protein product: CSARDRITGELFF.

Here the CDR3 reads CASSDDSNYGNTF. CDR3 DNA sequence: TGTGCCAGCAGTGACGACAGTAACTATGGCAATACCTTC. The chain is built from TRBV6-2 or TRBV6-3 and TRBJ1-2; D is possibly TRBD1 (5 bases). Trimming removed 5 bases from V and 14 bases from J, with 21 bases in between. CDR1 and CDR2 from the germline V gene are MNHEY and SVGEGT. The CDR3 sequence is 13 residues long.

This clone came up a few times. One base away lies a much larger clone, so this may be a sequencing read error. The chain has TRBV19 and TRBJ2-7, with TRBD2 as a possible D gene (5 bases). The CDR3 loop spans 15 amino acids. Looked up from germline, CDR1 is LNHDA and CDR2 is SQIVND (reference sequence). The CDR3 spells CASILAGFGSCEQYF. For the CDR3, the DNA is TGTGCCAGTATTCTGGCGGGTTTTGGCTCCTGCGAGCAGTACTTC.

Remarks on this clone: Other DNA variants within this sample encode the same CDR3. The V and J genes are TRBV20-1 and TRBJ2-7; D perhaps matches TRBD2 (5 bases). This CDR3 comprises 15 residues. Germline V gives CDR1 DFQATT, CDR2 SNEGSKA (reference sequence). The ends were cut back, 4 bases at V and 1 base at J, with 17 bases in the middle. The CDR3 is CSATQLRGGSYEQYF. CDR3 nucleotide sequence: TGCAGTGCTACTCAGCTTCGTGGAGGATCCTACGAGCAGTACTTC.

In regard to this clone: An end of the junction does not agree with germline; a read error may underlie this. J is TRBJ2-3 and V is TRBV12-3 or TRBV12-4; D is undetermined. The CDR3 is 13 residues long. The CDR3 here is CAQRRFDTDTQYF. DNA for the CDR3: TGTGCCCAGAGAAGGTTCGACACAGATACGCAGTACTTT.

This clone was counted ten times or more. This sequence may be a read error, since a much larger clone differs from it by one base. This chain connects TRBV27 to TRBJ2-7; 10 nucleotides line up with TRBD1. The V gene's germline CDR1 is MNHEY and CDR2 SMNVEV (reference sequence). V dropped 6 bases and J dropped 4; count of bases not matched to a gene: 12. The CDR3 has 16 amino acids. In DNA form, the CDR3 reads TGTGCCAGCAGATTTCTCCCCCCGGGACAGGGGTACGAGCAGTACTTC. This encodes CASRFLPPGQGYEQYF.

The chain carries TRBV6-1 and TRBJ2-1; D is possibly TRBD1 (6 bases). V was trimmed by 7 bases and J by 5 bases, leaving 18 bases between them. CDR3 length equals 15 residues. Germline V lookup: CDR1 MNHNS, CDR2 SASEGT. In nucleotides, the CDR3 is TGTGCCAGCACCCTCTGGACAGTGAACAACAATGAGCAGTTCTTC. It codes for CASTLWTVNNNEQFF.

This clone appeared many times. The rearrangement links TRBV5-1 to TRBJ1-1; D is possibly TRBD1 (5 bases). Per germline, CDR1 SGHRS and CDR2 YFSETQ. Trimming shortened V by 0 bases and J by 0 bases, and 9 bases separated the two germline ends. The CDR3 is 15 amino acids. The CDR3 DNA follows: TGCGCCAGCAGCTTGGGAGCAGGGCTGAACACTGAAGCTTTCTTT. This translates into CASSLGAGLNTEAFF.

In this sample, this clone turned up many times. CDR3 DNA sequence: TGTGCCAGCAGCTCGGGGTTACAGGTTAATGAAAAACTGTTTTTT. Amino acid sequence: CASSSGLQVNEKLFF. The chain joins TRBV5-4 to TRBJ1-4; possible D gene TRBD1, 5 bases. V shed 3 bases and J shed 4 bases, with 13 bases lying between them. This CDR3 has 15 amino acids. Germline lookup yields CDR1 SGHNT and CDR2 YYREEE (reference sequence). Drawing the rest from reference TRBV5-4 and TRBJ1-4, the complete variable domain is ETGVTQSPTHLIKTRGQQVTLRCSSQSGHNTVSWYQQALGQGPQFIFQYYREEENGRGNFPPRFSGLQFPNYSSELNVNALELDDSALYLCASSSGLQVNEKLFFGSGTQLSVL.

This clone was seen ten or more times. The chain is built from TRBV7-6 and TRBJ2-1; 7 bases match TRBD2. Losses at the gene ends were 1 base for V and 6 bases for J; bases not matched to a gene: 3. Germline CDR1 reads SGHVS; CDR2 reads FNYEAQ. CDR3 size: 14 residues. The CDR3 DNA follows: TGTGCCAGCAGCTTAGATGCTAGCGGCAATGAGCAGTTCTTC. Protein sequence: CASSLDASGNEQFF.

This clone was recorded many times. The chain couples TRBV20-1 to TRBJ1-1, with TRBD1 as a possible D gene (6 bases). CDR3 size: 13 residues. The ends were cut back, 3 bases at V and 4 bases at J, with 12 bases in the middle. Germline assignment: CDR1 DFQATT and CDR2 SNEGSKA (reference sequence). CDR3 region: CSARPTGTTEAFF. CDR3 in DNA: TGCAGTGCTAGGCCCACAGGGACCACTGAAGCTTTCTTT.

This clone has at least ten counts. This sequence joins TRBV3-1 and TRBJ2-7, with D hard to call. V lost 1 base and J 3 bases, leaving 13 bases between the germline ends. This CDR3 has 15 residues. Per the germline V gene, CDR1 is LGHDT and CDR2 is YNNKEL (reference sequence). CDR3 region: CASSQGAGLGYEQYF. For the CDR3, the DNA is TGTGCCAGCAGCCAAGGAGCCGGTCTAGGCTACGAGCAGTACTTC.

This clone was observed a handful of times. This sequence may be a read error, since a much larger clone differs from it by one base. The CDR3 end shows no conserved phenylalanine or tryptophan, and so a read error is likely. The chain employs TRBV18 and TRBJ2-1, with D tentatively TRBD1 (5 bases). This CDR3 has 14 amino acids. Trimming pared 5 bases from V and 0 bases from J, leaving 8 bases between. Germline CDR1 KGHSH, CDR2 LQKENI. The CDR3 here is CASSEDSSYNEQFL. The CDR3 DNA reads TGTGCCAGCTCAGAAGACAGCTCCTACAATGAGCAGTTCCTC.

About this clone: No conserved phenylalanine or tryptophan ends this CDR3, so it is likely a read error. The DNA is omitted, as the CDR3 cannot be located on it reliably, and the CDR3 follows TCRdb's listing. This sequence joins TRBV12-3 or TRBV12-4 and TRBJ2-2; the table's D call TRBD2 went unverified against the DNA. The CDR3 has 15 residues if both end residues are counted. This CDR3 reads CASSAGTSYTGEQFS.

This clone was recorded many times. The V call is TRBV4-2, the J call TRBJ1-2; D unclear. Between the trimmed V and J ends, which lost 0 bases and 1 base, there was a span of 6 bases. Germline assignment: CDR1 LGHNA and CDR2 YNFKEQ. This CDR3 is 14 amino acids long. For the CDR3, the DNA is TGTGCCAGCAGCCAAGAGGGAGTTAACTATGGCTACACCTTC. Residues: CASSQEGVNYGYTF.

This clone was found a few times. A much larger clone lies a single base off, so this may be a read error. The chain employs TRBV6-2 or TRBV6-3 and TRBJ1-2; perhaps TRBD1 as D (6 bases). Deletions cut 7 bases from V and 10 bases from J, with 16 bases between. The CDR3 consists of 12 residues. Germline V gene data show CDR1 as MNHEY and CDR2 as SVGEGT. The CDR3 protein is CASTDRRNVYTF. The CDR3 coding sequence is TGTGCCAGCACAGACAGGAGAAACGTCTACACCTTC.